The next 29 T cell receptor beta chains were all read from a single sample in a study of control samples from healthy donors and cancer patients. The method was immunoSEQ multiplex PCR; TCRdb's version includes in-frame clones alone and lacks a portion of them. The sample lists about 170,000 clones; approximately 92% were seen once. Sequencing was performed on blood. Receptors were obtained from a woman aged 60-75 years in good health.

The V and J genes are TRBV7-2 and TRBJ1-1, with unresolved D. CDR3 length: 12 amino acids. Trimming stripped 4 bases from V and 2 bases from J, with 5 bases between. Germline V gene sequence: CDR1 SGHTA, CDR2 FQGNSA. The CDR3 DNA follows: TGTGCCAGCAGCTCATTCAACACTGAAGCTTTCTTT. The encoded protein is CASSSFNTEAFF.

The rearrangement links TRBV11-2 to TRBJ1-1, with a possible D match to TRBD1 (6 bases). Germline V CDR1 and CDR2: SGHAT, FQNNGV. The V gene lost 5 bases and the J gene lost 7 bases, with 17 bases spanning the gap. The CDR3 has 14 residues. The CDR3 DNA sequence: TGTGCCAGCAGCCCCTCCTTCAACAGGGATGAAGCTTTCTTT. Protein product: CASSPSFNRDEAFF.

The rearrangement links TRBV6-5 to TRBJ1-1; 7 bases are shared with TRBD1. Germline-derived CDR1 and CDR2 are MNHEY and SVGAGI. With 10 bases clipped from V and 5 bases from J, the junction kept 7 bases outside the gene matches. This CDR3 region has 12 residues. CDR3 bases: TGTGCCACGACAGGGAAAGGAACTGAAGCTTTCTTT. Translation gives CATTGKGTEAFF.

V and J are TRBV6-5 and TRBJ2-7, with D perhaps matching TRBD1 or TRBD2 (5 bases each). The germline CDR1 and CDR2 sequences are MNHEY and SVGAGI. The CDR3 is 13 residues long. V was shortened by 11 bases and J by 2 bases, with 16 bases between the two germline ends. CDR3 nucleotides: TGTGCCCACGAACGGGACGGGACCTACGAGCAGTACTTC. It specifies CAHERDGTYEQYF.

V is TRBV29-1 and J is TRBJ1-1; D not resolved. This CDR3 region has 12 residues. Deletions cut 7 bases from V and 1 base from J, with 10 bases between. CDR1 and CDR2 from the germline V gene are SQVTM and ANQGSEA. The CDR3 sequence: CSAGFSNTEAFF. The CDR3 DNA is TGCAGCGCCGGATTTTCGAACACTGAAGCTTTCTTT.

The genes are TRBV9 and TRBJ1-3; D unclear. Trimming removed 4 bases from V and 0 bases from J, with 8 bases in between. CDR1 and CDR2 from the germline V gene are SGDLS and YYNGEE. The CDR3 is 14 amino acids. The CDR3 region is CASSSFSSGNTIYF. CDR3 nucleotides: TGTGCCAGCAGCTCCTTTTCCTCTGGAAACACCATATATTTT.

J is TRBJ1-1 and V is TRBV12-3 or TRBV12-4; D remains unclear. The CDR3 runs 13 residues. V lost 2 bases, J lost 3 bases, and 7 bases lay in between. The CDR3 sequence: CASSLREYTEAFF. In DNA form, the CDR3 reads TGTGCCAGCAGTTTAAGGGAATACACTGAAGCTTTCTTT.

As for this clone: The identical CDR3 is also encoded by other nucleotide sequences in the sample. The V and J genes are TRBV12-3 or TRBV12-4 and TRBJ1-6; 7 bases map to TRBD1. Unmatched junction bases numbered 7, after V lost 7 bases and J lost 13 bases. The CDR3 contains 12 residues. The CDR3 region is CASNSGGGPLHF. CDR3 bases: TGTGCCAGCAATTCAGGGGGGGGGCCCCTCCACTTT.

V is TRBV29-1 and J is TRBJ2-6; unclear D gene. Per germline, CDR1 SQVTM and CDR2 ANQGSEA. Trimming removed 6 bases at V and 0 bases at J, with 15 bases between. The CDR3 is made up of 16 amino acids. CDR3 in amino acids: CSVLTRMGSGANVLTF. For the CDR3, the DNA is TGCAGCGTCCTAACAAGAATGGGCTCTGGGGCCAACGTCCTGACTTTC. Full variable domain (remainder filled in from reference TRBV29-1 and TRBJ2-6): SAVISQKPSRDICQRGTSLTIQCQVDSQVTMMFWYRQQPGQSLTLIATANQGSEATYESGFVIDKFPISRPNLTFSTLTVSNMSPEDSSIYLCSVLTRMGSGANVLTFGAGSRLTVL.

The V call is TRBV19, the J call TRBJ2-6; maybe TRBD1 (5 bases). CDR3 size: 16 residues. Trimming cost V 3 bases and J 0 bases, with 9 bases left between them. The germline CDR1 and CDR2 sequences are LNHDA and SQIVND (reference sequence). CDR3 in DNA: TGTGCCAGTAGTATCGACAGCAGCTCTGGGGCCAACGTCCTGACTTTC. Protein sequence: CASSIDSSSGANVLTF.

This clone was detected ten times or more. CDR3 region: CASSELGERVGYTF. In DNA, the CDR3 is TGTGCCAGCAGTGAACTGGGGGAGCGGGTTGGCTACACCTTC. The V and J genes are TRBV25-1 and TRBJ1-2; a weak D match, TRBD1 (5 bases). Germline loops: CDR1 MGHDK, CDR2 SYGVNS. This CDR3 comprises 14 residues. Trimming removed 2 bases at V and 7 bases at J, with 14 bases between.

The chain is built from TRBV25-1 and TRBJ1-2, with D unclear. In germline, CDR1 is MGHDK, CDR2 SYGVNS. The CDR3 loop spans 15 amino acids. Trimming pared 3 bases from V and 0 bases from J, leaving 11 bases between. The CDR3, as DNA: TGTGCCAGCAGTGATTTTTTGGCAACTAACTATGGCTACACCTTC. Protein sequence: CASSDFLATNYGYTF.

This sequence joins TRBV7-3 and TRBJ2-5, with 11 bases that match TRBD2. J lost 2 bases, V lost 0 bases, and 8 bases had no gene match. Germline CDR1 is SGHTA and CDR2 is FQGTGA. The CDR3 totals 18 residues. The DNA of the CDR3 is TGTGCCAGCAGCTTAACCGGAAGTAGCGGGGGGGTACAAGAGACCCAGTACTTC. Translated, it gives CASSLTGSSGGVQETQYF. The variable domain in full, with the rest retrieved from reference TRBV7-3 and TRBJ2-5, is GAGVSQTPSNKVTEKGKYVELRCDPISGHTALYWYRQSLGQGPEFLIYFQGTGAADDSGLPNDRFFAVRPEGSVSTLKIQRTERGDSAVYLCASSLTGSSGGVQETQYFGPGTRLLVL.

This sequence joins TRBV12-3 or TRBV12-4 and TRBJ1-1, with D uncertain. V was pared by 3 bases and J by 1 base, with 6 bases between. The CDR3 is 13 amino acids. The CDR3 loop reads CASSFDPNTEAFF. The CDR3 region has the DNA TGTGCCAGCAGTTTTGATCCGAACACTGAAGCTTTCTTT.

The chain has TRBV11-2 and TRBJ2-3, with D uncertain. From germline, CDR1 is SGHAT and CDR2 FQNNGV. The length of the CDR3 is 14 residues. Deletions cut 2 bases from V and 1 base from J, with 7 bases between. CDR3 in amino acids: CASSLLLGTDTQYF. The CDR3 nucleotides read TGTGCCAGCAGCTTATTGCTGGGCACAGATACGCAGTATTTT.

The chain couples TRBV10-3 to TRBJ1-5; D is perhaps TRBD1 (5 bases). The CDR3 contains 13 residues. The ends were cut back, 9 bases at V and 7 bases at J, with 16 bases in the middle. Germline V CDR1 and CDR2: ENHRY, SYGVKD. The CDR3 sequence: CAITGGEGQPQHF. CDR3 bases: TGTGCCATTACGGGGGGGGAGGGGCAGCCCCAGCATTTT.

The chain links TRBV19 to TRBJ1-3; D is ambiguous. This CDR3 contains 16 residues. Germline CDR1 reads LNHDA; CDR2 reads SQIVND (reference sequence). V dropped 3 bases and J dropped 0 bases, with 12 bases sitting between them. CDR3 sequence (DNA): TGTGCCAGTAGTATTTCCGGCACCAGCTCTGGAAACACCATATATTTT. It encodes CASSISGTSSGNTIYF.

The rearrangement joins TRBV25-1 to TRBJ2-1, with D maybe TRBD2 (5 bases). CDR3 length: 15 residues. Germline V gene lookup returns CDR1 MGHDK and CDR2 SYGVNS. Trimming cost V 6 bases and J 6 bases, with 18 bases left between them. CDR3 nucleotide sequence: TGTGCCAGCAGCGAACCTGGTGACTACGCCAATGAGCAGTTCTTC. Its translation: CASSEPGDYANEQFF.

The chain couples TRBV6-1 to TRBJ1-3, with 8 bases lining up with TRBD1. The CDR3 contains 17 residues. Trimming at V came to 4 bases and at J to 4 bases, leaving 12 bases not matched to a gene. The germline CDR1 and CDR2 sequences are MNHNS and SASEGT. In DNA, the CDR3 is TGTGCCAGCAGTGGTGGACAGGGCAAATGGGCAGGAAACACCATATATTTT. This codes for CASSGGQGKWAGNTIYF.

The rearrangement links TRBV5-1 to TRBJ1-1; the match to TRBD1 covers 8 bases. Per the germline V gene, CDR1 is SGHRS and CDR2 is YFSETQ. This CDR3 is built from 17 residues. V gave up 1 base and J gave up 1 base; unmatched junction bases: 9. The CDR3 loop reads CASSLLIGTGKNTEAFF. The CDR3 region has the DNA TGCGCCAGCAGCTTGTTAATTGGGACAGGTAAGAACACTGAAGCTTTCTTT.

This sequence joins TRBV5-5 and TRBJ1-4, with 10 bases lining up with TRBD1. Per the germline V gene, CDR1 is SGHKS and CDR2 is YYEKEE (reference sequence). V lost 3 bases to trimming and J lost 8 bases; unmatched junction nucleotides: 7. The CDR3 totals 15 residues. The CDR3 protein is CASSSWDRGGEKLFF. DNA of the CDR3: TGTGCCAGCAGCTCGTGGGACAGGGGAGGGGAAAAACTGTTTTTT.

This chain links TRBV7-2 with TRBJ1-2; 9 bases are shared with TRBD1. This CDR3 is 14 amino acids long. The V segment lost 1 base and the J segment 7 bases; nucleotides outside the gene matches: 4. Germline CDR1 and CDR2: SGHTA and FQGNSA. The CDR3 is CASSLGQGVSGYTF. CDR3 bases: TGTGCCAGCAGCTTAGGACAGGGGGTTTCTGGCTACACCTTC.

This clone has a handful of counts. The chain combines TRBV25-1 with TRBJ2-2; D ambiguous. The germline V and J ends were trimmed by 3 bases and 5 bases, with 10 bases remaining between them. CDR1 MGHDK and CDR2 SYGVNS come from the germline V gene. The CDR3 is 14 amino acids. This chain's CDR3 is CASSDSLGTGELFF. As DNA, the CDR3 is TGTGCCAGCAGTGATTCGTTGGGGACCGGGGAGCTGTTTTTT. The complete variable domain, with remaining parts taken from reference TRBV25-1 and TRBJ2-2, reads EADIYQTPRYLVIGTGKKITLECSQTMGHDKMYWYQQDPGMELHLIHYSYGVNSTEKGDLSSESTVSRIRTEHFPLTLESARPSHTSQYLCASSDSLGTGELFFGEGSRLTVL.

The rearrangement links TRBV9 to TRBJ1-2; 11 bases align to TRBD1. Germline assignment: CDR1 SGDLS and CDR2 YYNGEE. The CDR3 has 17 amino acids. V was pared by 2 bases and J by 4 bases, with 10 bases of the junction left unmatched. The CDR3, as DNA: TGTGCCAGCAGCGTGACCTCCGGGACAGGGGGTACCTATGGCTACACCTTC. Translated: CASSVTSGTGGTYGYTF.

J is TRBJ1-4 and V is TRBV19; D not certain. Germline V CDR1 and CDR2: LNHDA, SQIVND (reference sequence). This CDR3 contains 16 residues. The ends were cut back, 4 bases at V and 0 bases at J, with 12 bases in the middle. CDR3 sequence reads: CASSTWTASTNEKLFF. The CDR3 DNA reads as TGTGCCAGTAGTACGTGGACGGCTTCAACTAATGAAAAACTGTTTTTT.

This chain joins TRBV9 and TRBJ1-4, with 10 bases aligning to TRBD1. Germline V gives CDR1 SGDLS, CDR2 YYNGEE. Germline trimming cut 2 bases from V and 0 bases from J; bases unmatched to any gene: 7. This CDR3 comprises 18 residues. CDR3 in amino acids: CASSVSGTGAATNEKLFF. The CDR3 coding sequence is TGTGCCAGCAGCGTCTCGGGGACAGGGGCTGCAACTAATGAAAAACTGTTTTTT.

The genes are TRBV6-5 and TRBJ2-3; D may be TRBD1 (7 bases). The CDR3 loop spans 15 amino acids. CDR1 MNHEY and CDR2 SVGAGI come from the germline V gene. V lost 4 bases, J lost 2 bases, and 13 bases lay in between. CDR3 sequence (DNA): TGTGCCAGCAGTTCTGGGGGGACAGCCACAGATACGCAGTATTTT. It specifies CASSSGGTATDTQYF.

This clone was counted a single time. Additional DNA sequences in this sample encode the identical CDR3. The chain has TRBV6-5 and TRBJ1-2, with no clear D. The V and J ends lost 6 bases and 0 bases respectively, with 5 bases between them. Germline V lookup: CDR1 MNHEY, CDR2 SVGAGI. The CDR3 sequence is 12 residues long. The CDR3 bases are TGTGCCAGCAGCGGAGCTAACTATGGCTACACCTTC. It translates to CASSGANYGYTF.

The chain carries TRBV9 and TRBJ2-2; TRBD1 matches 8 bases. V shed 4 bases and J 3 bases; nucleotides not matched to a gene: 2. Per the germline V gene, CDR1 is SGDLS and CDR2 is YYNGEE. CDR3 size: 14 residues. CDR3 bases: TGTGCCAGCAGCTCACAGGGGGACACCGGGGAGCTGTTTTTT. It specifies CASSSQGDTGELFF.